This TCR beta chain was sequenced in a study of low-dose radiotherapy and immunotherapy resistance in tumors. Study as a whole: Intravenous ipilimumab 1 mg/kg every six weeks was given with nivolumab 240 mg every two weeks. The 200 mg/m2 dose of intravenous cyclophosphamide was given every two weeks, one day before radiation and immunotherapy. Daily intake of oral aspirin 300 mg by patients lasted four cycles and began on cycle 1 day 1.

The study gave donors nivolumab, ipilimumab, aspirin, low-dose cyclophosphamide and low-dose radiotherapy. First-strand cDNA relied on TRAV- and TRBV-specific primers spanning alpha and beta chains. TCR amplification involved 15 to 20 PCR cycles with a constant-region primer and V-primer adapter. TCRdb re-analysed the reads in MiXCR, keeping a single row per CDR3 protein. The sample has around 6,200 distinct CDR3 sequences; 71% are singletons. Losses at the gene ends were 10 bases for V and 8 bases for J; bases not matched to a gene: 8. The CDR3 sequence is 13 residues long. CDR1 and CDR2 (germline): SNHLY, FYNNEI.

The sequence was collected from a human donor with advanced metastatic prostate, ovarian, gallbladder or colorectal cancer (not recorded which). This table probably holds off-target reads from a library built for another chain. This chain uses TRBV2 with TRBJ2-1; 10 nucleotides match TRBD2. For the CDR3, the DNA is TGTGCCACCGAGCGGGGGGGCCGGTATGAGCAGTTCTTC. Its translation is CATERGGRYEQFF.